The 18 T cell receptor beta chains presented below share a single source sample, sequenced in a study of blood T cell repertoires in COVID-19. Assay: immunoSEQ multiplex PCR; the TCRdb copy retains only in-frame clones and omits some. Of 250,000 or so clones in the sample, roughly 81% were seen once. Material: PBMCs or T cells enriched from blood (not recorded which). Receptors were obtained from a woman between 50 and 59 years old who had been exposed to COVID-19.

The table lists this clone with a count of one. This sequence joins TRBV14 and TRBJ2-1; 14 bases agree with TRBD2. Germline CDR1 SGHDN, CDR2 FVKESK. The CDR3 totals 16 residues. After removal of 4 bases from V and 8 bases from J, the junction contained 7 bases not matched to a gene. CDR3 amino acids: CASSPRGLAGEDEQFF. CDR3 coding DNA: TGTGCCAGCAGCCCTAGGGGACTAGCGGGGGAGGATGAGCAGTTCTTC.

This clone was picked up one time. Other nucleotide sequences in the sample specify the same CDR3. The chain carries TRBV18 and TRBJ1-1; D is unresolved. The germline CDR1 and CDR2 sequences are KGHSH and LQKENI. The V end was cut by 0 bases, the J end by 0 bases, with 8 bases between. The CDR3 spans 15 residues. In nucleotides, the CDR3 is TGTGCCAGCTCACCACCGGGCAGCTTGAACACTGAAGCTTTCTTT. Its protein is CASSPPGSLNTEAFF.

This chain links TRBV5-1 with TRBJ1-1, with D uncertain. This CDR3 has 14 amino acids. Trimming pared 0 bases from V and 5 bases from J, leaving 11 bases between. The germline V gene encodes CDR1 SGHRS and CDR2 YFSETQ. The CDR3 DNA reads as TGCGCCAGCAGCTTGGCGGTCTCGGGAACTGAAGCTTTCTTT. This translates into CASSLAVSGTEAFF. Complete variable domain (other parts from reference TRBV5-1 and TRBJ1-1): KAGVTQTPRYLIKTRGQQVTLSCSPISGHRSVSWYQQTPGQGLQFLFEYFSETQRNKGNFPGRFSGRQFSNSRSEMNVSTLELGDSALYLCASSLAVSGTEAFFGQGTRLTVV.

This chain connects TRBV27 to TRBJ2-1, with 16 bases fitting TRBD2. Trimming removed 1 base from V and 8 bases from J; junction bases left unmatched: 11. Germline V gene lookup returns CDR1 MNHEY and CDR2 SMNVEV (reference sequence). This CDR3 has 19 amino acids. The CDR3, as DNA: TGTGCCAGCAGTTTATACCCGCCGGGACTAGCGGGGGGGCGGGATGAGCAGTTCTTC. Its protein is CASSLYPPGLAGGRDEQFF.

In nucleotides, the CDR3 is TGTGCCACCAGCAGAGACCGATTTGAGGACCAAGGATGGCGGGGTTATAGCAATCAGCCCCAGCATTTT. It yields the protein CATSRDRFEDQGWRGYSNQPQHF. The V and J genes are TRBV15 and TRBJ1-5; no definite D call. The CDR3 spans 23 residues. Deletions cut 0 bases from V and 0 bases from J, with 30 bases between. The germline gives CDR1 LNHNV, CDR2 YYDKDF (reference sequence).

The V gene is TRBV5-1, the J gene TRBJ2-7; D is perhaps TRBD2 (5 bases). CDR3 size: 17 residues. Germline-derived CDR1 and CDR2 are SGHRS and YFSETQ. Trimming pared 4 bases from V and 2 bases from J, leaving 22 bases between. This chain's CDR3 is CASSRRPTEAETYEQYF. In DNA, the CDR3 is TGCGCCAGCAGCCGTAGACCGACGGAGGCCGAAACCTACGAGCAGTACTTC.

The rearrangement links TRBV10-2 to TRBJ1-1; TRBD1 might be the D (5 bases). CDR3 length equals 11 residues. The V and J ends lost 6 bases and 11 bases respectively, with 13 bases between them. The germline gives CDR1 WSHSY, CDR2 SAAADI. CDR3 sequence: CASSLGGEAFF. The CDR3 nucleotides are TGCGCCAGCAGCCTTGGGGGGGAGGCTTTCTTT.

The rearrangement joins TRBV9 to TRBJ1-5; 8 bases align to TRBD1. The J segment lost 4 bases and the V segment lost 3 bases, leaving 0 bases of the junction unmatched. This CDR3 region has 13 residues. From germline, CDR1 is SGDLS and CDR2 YYNGEE. CDR3 sequence: CASSGTGNQPQHF. In nucleotides, the CDR3 is TGTGCCAGCAGCGGGACAGGGAATCAGCCCCAGCATTTT.

This clone was counted only a few times. This chain uses TRBV29-1 with TRBJ1-1; no clear D. Per the germline V gene, CDR1 is SQVTM and CDR2 is ANQGSEA. V was clipped by 6 bases and J by 5 bases, with 13 bases between them. CDR3 size: 12 residues. CDR3: CSVALGRTEAFF. CDR3 sequence (DNA): TGCAGCGTCGCCTTAGGCAGGACTGAAGCTTTCTTT.

This rearrangement joins TRBV19 to TRBJ2-5; TRBD2 matches 9 bases. In germline, CDR1 is LNHDA, CDR2 SQIVND (reference sequence). V was pared by 3 bases and J by 6 bases, with 2 bases of the junction left unmatched. There are 13 residues in the CDR3. The CDR3 is CASSMGLAKTQYF. In DNA, the CDR3 is TGTGCCAGTAGTATGGGACTAGCAAAGACCCAGTACTTC.

V is TRBV5-1 and J is TRBJ2-5; weak D call: TRBD1 (6 bases). Germline V gene data show CDR1 as SGHRS and CDR2 as YFSETQ. Trimming pared 2 bases from V and 3 bases from J, leaving 11 bases between. This CDR3 contains 14 residues. CDR3 DNA sequence: TGCGCCAGCAGCTTAGGGCCAGGGGAAGAGACCCAGTACTTC. Amino acids: CASSLGPGEETQYF.

The chain employs TRBV6-5 and TRBJ1-1; 8 positions match TRBD1. Germline V gene lookup returns CDR1 MNHEY and CDR2 SVGAGI. The CDR3 spans 11 residues. V gave up 6 bases and J gave up 7 bases; unmatched junction bases: 1. This CDR3 is CASRQGDEAFF. In DNA form, the CDR3 reads TGTGCCAGCAGACAGGGGGATGAAGCTTTCTTT.

V gene TRBV28 combines with J gene TRBJ1-2, with D possibly being TRBD1 (6 bases). Trimming removed 5 bases at V and 4 bases at J, with 17 bases between. Germline lookup yields CDR1 MDHEN and CDR2 SYDVKM. CDR3 length: 15 residues. The CDR3 bases are TGTGCCAGCAGTCTCCCACAGGGCGGCGGCTATGGCTACACCTTC. Its translation is CASSLPQGGGYGYTF.

The genes are TRBV5-1 and TRBJ1-2, with D unclear. The CDR3 runs 14 residues. With 4 bases removed from V and 4 bases from J, the gap between germline ends came to 14 bases. Germline V lookup: CDR1 SGHRS, CDR2 YFSETQ. CDR3 loop: CASSPRVGGYGYTF. For the CDR3, the DNA is TGCGCCAGCAGCCCTCGGGTGGGTGGCTATGGCTACACCTTC.

This chain joins TRBV6-2 or TRBV6-3 and TRBJ1-2; tentatively, D is TRBD1 (6 bases). V was clipped by 4 bases and J by 4 bases, with 10 bases between them. This CDR3 comprises 13 residues. Germline values: CDR1 MNHEY, CDR2 SVGEGT. CDR3 protein: CASSSTGTYGYTF. The CDR3 bases are TGTGCCAGCAGTTCCACAGGGACCTATGGCTACACCTTC.

The V gene is TRBV6-5, the J gene TRBJ2-5, with TRBD1 as a possible D gene (6 bases). CDR1 and CDR2 (germline): MNHEY, SVGAGI. This CDR3 has 13 residues. V lost 6 bases, J lost 5 bases, and 13 bases lay in between. CDR3 in amino acids: CASSIQGTETQYF. The CDR3 DNA sequence: TGTGCCAGCAGCATCCAGGGGACGGAGACCCAGTACTTC.

The chain links TRBV7-3 to TRBJ1-1; the D gene is possibly TRBD1 (5 bases). Trimming removed 4 bases at V and 1 base at J, with 16 bases between. The CDR3 is 16 amino acids. The germline CDR1 and CDR2 sequences are SGHTA and FQGTGA. The CDR3 protein is CASSSIGAGGNTEAFF. CDR3 coding DNA: TGTGCCAGCAGCTCCATCGGTGCGGGGGGGAACACTGAAGCTTTCTTT.

This chain uses TRBV9 with TRBJ1-1; 9 bases agree with TRBD1. With 3 bases clipped from V and 6 bases from J, the junction kept 9 bases outside the gene matches. The CDR3 sequence is 15 residues long. CDR1 is SGDLS, CDR2 YYNGEE, per germline. This CDR3 reads CASSAGTGLVSEAFF. The CDR3 DNA sequence: TGTGCCAGCAGCGCGGGGACAGGGCTTGTCTCTGAAGCTTTCTTT.